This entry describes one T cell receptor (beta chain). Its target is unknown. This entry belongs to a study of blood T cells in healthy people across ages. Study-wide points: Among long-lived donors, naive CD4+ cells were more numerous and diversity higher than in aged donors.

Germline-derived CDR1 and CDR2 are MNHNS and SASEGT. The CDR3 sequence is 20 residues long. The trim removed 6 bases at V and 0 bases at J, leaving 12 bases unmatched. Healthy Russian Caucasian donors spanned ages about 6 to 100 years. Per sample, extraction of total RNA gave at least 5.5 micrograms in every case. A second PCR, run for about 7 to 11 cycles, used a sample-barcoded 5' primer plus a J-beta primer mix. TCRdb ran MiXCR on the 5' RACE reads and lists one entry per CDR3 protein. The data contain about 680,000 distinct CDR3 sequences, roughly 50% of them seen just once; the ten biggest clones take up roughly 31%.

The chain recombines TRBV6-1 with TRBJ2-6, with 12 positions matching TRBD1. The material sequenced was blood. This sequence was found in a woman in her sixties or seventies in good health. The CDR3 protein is CASRRDRGHVSISGANVLTF. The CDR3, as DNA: TGTGCCAGCAGAAGGGACAGGGGGCATGTTTCGATCTCTGGGGCCAACGTCCTGACTTTC.